This T cell receptor (beta chain) stems from a study of patients and donors after allogeneic stem cell transplantation. Via MiXCR, TCRdb re-called the RT-PCR reads, giving one row per CDR3 protein. The sample holds about 200,000 distinct CDR3 sequences; around two fifths are singletons and the top ten take 33%. After removal of 5 bases from V and 4 bases from J, the junction contained 8 bases not matched to a gene. This CDR3 comprises 15 residues. Per germline, CDR1 SGHAT and CDR2 FQNNGV. Sample: blood, either unsorted or a sorted T cell fraction (not recorded which). The rearrangement joins TRBV11-2 to TRBJ2-3; 8 bases are shared with TRBD2. The clonotype originates from a human donor who was either an allogeneic HSCT recipient or a stem cell or donor lymphocyte infusion donor (not recorded which). It is not recorded whose cells these are; they may come from a transplant donor. In DNA form, the CDR3 reads TGTGCCAGCAGCGCTCGAGCGGGAGTCCCAGATACGCAGTATTTT. Protein: CASSARAGVPDTQYF.